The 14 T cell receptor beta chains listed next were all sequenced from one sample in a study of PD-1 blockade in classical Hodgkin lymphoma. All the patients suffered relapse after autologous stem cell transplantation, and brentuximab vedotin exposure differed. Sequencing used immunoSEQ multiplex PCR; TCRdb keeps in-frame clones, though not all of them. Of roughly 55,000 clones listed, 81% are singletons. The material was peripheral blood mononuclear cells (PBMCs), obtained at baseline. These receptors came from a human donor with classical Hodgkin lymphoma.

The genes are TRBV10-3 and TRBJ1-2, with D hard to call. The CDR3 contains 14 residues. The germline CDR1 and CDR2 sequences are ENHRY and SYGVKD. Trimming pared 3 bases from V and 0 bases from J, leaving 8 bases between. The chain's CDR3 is CAISDIVANYGYTF. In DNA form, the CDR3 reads TGTGCCATCAGTGACATAGTGGCTAACTATGGCTACACCTTC.

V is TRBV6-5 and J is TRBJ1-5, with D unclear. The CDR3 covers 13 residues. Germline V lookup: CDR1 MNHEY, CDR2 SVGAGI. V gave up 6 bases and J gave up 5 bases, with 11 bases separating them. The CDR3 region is CASRLGADQPQHF. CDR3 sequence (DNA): TGTGCCAGCAGATTGGGCGCAGATCAGCCCCAGCATTTT.

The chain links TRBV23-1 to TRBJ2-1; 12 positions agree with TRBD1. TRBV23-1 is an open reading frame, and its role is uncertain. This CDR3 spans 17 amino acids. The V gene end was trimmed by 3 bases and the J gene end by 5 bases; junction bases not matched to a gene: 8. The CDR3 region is CASSHLRDRGLHNEQFF. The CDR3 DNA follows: TGCGCCAGCAGTCATCTCCGGGACAGGGGGCTGCACAATGAGCAGTTCTTC.

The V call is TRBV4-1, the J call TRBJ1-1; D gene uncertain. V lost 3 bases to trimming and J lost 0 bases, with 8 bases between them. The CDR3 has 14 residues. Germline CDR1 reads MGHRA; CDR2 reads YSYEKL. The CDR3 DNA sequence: TGCGCCAGCAGCCATACTTTTGTGAACACTGAAGCTTTCTTT. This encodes CASSHTFVNTEAFF.

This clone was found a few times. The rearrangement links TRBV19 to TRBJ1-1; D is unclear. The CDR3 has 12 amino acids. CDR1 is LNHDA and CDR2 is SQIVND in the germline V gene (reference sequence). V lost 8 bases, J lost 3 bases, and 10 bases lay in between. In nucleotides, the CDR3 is TGTGCCAGTCTCGGACGGTACACTGAAGCTTTCTTT. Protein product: CASLGRYTEAFF.

For the CDR3, the DNA is TGTGCCAGCGGGCGGAACTGGGGAGGGAATGAGCAGTTCTTC. Translation: CASGRNWGGNEQFF. The V and J genes are TRBV6-1 and TRBJ2-1, with 7 positions matching TRBD2. The CDR3 loop spans 14 amino acids. Germline V gives CDR1 MNHNS, CDR2 SASEGT. Trimming took 8 bases from V and 7 from J; bases not matched to a gene: 11.

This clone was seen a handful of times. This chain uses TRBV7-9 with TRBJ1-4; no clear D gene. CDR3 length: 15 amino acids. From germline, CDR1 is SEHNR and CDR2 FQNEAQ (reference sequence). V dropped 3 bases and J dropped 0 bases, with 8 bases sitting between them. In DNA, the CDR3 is TGTGCCAGCAGCTTTGAACGGACAACTAATGAAAAACTGTTTTTT. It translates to CASSFERTTNEKLFF.

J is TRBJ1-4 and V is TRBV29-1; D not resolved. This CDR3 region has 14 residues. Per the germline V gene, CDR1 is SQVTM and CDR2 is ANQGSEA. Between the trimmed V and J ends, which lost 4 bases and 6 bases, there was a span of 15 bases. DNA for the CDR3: TGCAGCGTTGGGGGTGGGCGTGGGGATGAAAAACTGTTTTTT. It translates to CSVGGGRGDEKLFF.

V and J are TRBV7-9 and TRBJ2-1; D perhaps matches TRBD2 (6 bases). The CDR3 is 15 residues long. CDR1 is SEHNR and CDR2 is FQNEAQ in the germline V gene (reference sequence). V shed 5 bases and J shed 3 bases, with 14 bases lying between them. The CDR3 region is CASSLRDSNYNEQFF. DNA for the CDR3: TGTGCCAGCAGCCTCCGGGACTCGAACTACAATGAGCAGTTCTTC.

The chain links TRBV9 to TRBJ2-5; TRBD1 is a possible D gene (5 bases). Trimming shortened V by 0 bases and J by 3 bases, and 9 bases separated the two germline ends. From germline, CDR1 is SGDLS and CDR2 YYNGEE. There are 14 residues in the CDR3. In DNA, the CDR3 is TGTGCCAGCAGCGTAGGGACATTTGAAGAGACCCAGTACTTC. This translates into CASSVGTFEETQYF.

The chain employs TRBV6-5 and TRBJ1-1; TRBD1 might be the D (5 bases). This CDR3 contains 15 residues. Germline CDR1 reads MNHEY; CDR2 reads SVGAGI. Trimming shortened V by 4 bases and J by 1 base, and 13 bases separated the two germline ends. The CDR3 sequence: CASSFSRAGNTEAFF. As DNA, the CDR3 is TGTGCCAGCAGTTTTAGCAGGGCGGGGAACACTGAAGCTTTCTTT.

The CDR3 DNA is TGCGCCAGCAGCTTGGGGGTCCAAGAGACCCAGTACTTC. Its protein is CASSLGVQETQYF. The rearrangement links TRBV5-1 to TRBJ2-5, with D hard to call. The length of the CDR3 is 13 residues. The ends were cut back, 0 bases at V and 1 base at J, with 4 bases in the middle. Germline-derived CDR1 and CDR2 are SGHRS and YFSETQ.

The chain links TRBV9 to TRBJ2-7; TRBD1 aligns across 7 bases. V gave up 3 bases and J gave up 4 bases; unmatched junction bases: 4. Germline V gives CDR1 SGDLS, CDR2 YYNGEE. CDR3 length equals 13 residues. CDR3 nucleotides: TGTGCCAGCAGCGCGGGACAGTTGTACGAGCAGTACTTC. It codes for CASSAGQLYEQYF.

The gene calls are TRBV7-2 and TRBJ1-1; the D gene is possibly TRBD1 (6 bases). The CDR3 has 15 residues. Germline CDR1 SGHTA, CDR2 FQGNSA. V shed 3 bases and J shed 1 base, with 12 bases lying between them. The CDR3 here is CASSLGGYSNTEAFF. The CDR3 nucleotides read TGTGCCAGCAGCTTGGGGGGCTATTCGAACACTGAAGCTTTCTTT.